A selection of T cell receptor beta chains follows, all from one sample in a study of T cell responses to AZD1222 COVID-19 vaccine. The protocol was immunoSEQ multiplex PCR, while the TCRdb copy is restricted to in-frame clones and leaves out a portion. This table holds fewer than 150,000 clones, 93% found once. The sequenced sample was peripheral blood, obtained on day 0 of AZD1222 vaccination. All receptors derive from an adult in good health. Both conserved end residues are part of each CDR3. The D gene is left open where the match is weak. The size field is filled for only some rows; it gives once, few, many or a size class.

j_call: TRBJ2-3; d_call: -; v_call: TRBV3-1/TRBV3-2; clone_size: once; cdr3_aa: CASSLSTDTQYF; cdr3_nt: TGTGCCAGCAGCCTTAGCACAGATACGCAGTATTTT
j_call: TRBJ1-2; d_call: TRBD1; v_call: TRBV7-2; clone_size: -; cdr3_aa: CASSPGGGGSNYGYTF; cdr3_nt: TGTGCCAGCAGTCCGGGGGGAGGGGGCTCTAACTATGGCTACACCTTC
j_call: TRBJ1-2; d_call: -; v_call: TRBV6-1; clone_size: -; cdr3_aa: CASSERKGGNYGYTF; cdr3_nt: TGTGCCAGCAGTGAACGTAAGGGAGGTAACTATGGCTACACCTTC
j_call: TRBJ2-4; d_call: TRBD2; v_call: TRBV7-9; clone_size: -; cdr3_aa: CASSLVAGGKNIQYF; cdr3_nt: TGTGCCAGCAGCTTGGTCGCGGGAGGCAAAAACATTCAGTACTTC
j_call: TRBJ1-1; d_call: -; v_call: TRBV6-5; clone_size: -; cdr3_aa: CASSYRSTGSTTEAFF; cdr3_nt: TGTGCCAGCAGTTACAGATCAACAGGGAGTACGACTGAAGCTTTCTTT
j_call: TRBJ2-7; d_call: -; v_call: TRBV6-5; clone_size: -; cdr3_aa: CASFMGRMQGEQYF; cdr3_nt: TGTGCCAGCTTCATGGGCCGGATGCAGGGGGAGCAGTACTTC
j_call: TRBJ1-1; d_call: -; v_call: TRBV9; clone_size: once; cdr3_aa: CASSVKWDTEAFF; cdr3_nt: TGTGCCAGCAGCGTAAAGTGGGACACTGAAGCTTTCTTT
j_call: TRBJ2-1; d_call: -; v_call: TRBV6-6; clone_size: -; cdr3_aa: CASINMWNEQFF; cdr3_nt: TGTGCCAGCATAAACATGTGGAATGAGCAGTTCTTC
j_call: TRBJ1-3; d_call: -; v_call: TRBV4-3; clone_size: -; cdr3_aa: CASSQTTGAGDTIYF; cdr3_nt: TGCGCCAGCAGCCAAACTACGGGTGCCGGCGACACCATATATTTT
j_call: TRBJ2-7; d_call: TRBD2; v_call: TRBV29-1; clone_size: -; cdr3_aa: CSVEGGSEQYF; cdr3_nt: TGCAGCGTTGAGGGAGGGTCCGAGCAGTACTTC
j_call: TRBJ2-5; d_call: -; v_call: TRBV7-9; clone_size: -; cdr3_aa: CASSRRPGSGETQYF; cdr3_nt: TGTGCCAGCAGCCGTAGACCGGGGTCAGGGGAGACCCAGTACTTC
j_call: TRBJ2-7; d_call: -; v_call: TRBV27; clone_size: -; cdr3_aa: CASSLSGAHEQYF; cdr3_nt: TGTGCCAGCAGCCTGTCAGGGGCACACGAGCAGTACTTC
j_call: TRBJ2-5; d_call: -; v_call: TRBV7-2; clone_size: -; cdr3_aa: CASSPRPGPQETQYF; cdr3_nt: TGTGCCAGCAGCCCAAGGCCGGGACCCCAAGAGACCCAGTACTTC
j_call: TRBJ2-7; d_call: -; v_call: TRBV2; clone_size: -; cdr3_aa: CASRGETSFSEQYF; cdr3_nt: TGTGCCAGCAGGGGGGAGACTAGTTTTTCCGAGCAGTACTTC
j_call: TRBJ2-2; d_call: -; v_call: TRBV5-4; clone_size: -; cdr3_aa: CASSPRRANTGELFF; cdr3_nt: TGTGCCAGCAGCCCGAGGCGGGCGAACACCGGGGAGCTGTTTTTT
j_call: TRBJ1-2; d_call: -; v_call: TRBV5-8; clone_size: -; cdr3_aa: CASSFQGPRGYTF; cdr3_nt: TGTGCCAGCAGCTTCCAGGGCCCTAGGGGCTACACCTTC
j_call: TRBJ2-5; d_call: TRBD2; v_call: TRBV6-2/TRBV6-3; clone_size: -; cdr3_aa: CASSRITSGGTTQETETQYF; cdr3_nt: TGTGCCAGCAGTCGGATTACTAGCGGGGGGACCACCCAAGAGACAGAGACCCAGTACTTC
j_call: TRBJ2-1; d_call: -; v_call: TRBV9; clone_size: once; cdr3_aa: CASSAQGGASYNEQFF; cdr3_nt: TGTGCCAGCAGCGCCCAGGGCGGGGCCTCCTACAATGAGCAGTTCTTC
j_call: TRBJ2-7; d_call: TRBD1; v_call: TRBV10-3; clone_size: -; cdr3_aa: CAIRSGTGLGEQYF; cdr3_nt: TGTGCCATCAGGTCCGGGACAGGGCTCGGCGAGCAGTACTTC
j_call: TRBJ2-1; d_call: -; v_call: TRBV4-2; clone_size: -; cdr3_aa: CASSQDLRLAPYNEQFF; cdr3_nt: TGTGCCAGCAGCCAAGATCTAAGGCTAGCGCCGTACAATGAGCAGTTCTTC
j_call: TRBJ2-3; d_call: TRBD2; v_call: TRBV6-2/TRBV6-3; clone_size: once; cdr3_aa: CASSRGGATDTQYF; cdr3_nt: TGTGCCAGCAGCCGCGGGGGGGCCACAGATACGCAGTATTTT
j_call: TRBJ1-2; d_call: -; v_call: TRBV7-9; clone_size: -; cdr3_aa: CASSPGRKSYGYTF; cdr3_nt: TGTGCCAGCAGCCCGGGACGGAAGAGCTATGGCTACACCTTC
j_call: TRBJ2-7; d_call: TRBD1; v_call: TRBV2; clone_size: once; cdr3_aa: CASSAQQGGFYEQYF; cdr3_nt: TGTGCCAGCAGTGCTCAACAGGGGGGTTTCTACGAGCAGTACTTC
j_call: TRBJ1-2; d_call: TRBD1; v_call: TRBV19; clone_size: -; cdr3_aa: CASWTGALNGYTF; cdr3_nt: TGTGCCAGTTGGACAGGGGCCCTAAACGGCTACACCTTC
j_call: TRBJ1-5; d_call: -; v_call: TRBV6-2/TRBV6-3; clone_size: -; cdr3_aa: CASSWGGQENQPQHF; cdr3_nt: TGTGCCAGCAGTTGGGGTGGCCAGGAAAATCAGCCCCAGCATTTT
j_call: TRBJ1-4; d_call: TRBD1; v_call: TRBV7-6; clone_size: -; cdr3_aa: CASSAGTGGGATNEKLFF; cdr3_nt: TGTGCCAGCAGCGCGGGGACAGGGGGCGGGGCAACTAATGAAAAACTGTTTTTT
j_call: TRBJ1-2; d_call: -; v_call: TRBV12-2; clone_size: once; cdr3_aa: CASRLGDRQGDYGYTF; cdr3_nt: TGTGCAAGTCGCTTAGGGGACCGACAGGGAGACTATGGCTACACCTTC
j_call: TRBJ2-7; d_call: TRBD2; v_call: TRBV5-1; clone_size: -; cdr3_aa: CASSLMGLDYEQYF; cdr3_nt: TGCGCCAGCAGCCTAATGGGACTAGACTACGAGCAGTACTTC
j_call: TRBJ1-2; d_call: TRBD1; v_call: TRBV3-1/TRBV3-2; clone_size: -; cdr3_aa: CASSAGTGLYGYTF; cdr3_nt: TGTGCCAGCAGCGCAGGGACAGGGCTCTATGGCTACACCTTC
j_call: TRBJ1-6; d_call: TRBD1; v_call: TRBV27; clone_size: -; cdr3_aa: CASSRGRNSPLHF; cdr3_nt: TGTGCCAGCAGTAGGGGGCGGAATTCACCCCTCCACTTT
j_call: TRBJ2-2; d_call: -; v_call: TRBV15; clone_size: -; cdr3_aa: CATSRDIGDTGELFF; cdr3_nt: TGTGCCACCAGCAGAGATATCGGGGACACCGGGGAGCTGTTTTTT
j_call: TRBJ2-7; d_call: -; v_call: TRBV28; clone_size: -; cdr3_aa: CASSLFYEQYF; cdr3_nt: TGTGCCAGCAGTTTATTCTACGAGCAGTACTTC
j_call: TRBJ2-3; d_call: -; v_call: TRBV9; clone_size: -; cdr3_aa: CASSVGVGVATQYF; cdr3_nt: TGTGCCAGCAGCGTAGGCGTCGGAGTGGCTACGCAGTATTTT
j_call: TRBJ2-7; d_call: TRBD2; v_call: TRBV7-2; clone_size: once; cdr3_aa: CASSLGSGEPYEQYF; cdr3_nt: TGTGCCAGCAGCTTAGGTAGCGGGGAGCCCTACGAGCAGTACTTC
j_call: TRBJ1-1; d_call: -; v_call: TRBV5-1; clone_size: -; cdr3_aa: CASSRNSKAFF; cdr3_nt: TGCGCCAGCAGCCGAAACAGTAAAGCTTTCTTT
j_call: TRBJ1-4; d_call: -; v_call: TRBV11-2; clone_size: -; cdr3_aa: CASTLSLSEKLFF; cdr3_nt: TGTGCCAGCACCCTTAGTTTATCGGAAAAACTGTTTTTT
j_call: TRBJ2-5; d_call: TRBD2; v_call: TRBV9; clone_size: -; cdr3_aa: CASSVSGRASETQYF; cdr3_nt: TGTGCCAGCAGCGTCAGCGGGAGGGCCTCGGAGACCCAGTACTTC
j_call: TRBJ1-3; d_call: -; v_call: TRBV9; clone_size: -; cdr3_aa: CASSYGNTIYF; cdr3_nt: TGTGCCAGCAGCTATGGAAACACCATATATTTT
j_call: TRBJ2-1; d_call: -; v_call: TRBV5-1; clone_size: -; cdr3_aa: CASSLEDEQFF; cdr3_nt: TGCGCCAGCAGCTTGGAGGATGAGCAGTTCTTC
j_call: TRBJ2-7; d_call: TRBD1; v_call: TRBV7-2; clone_size: -; cdr3_aa: CASSTGGFLYEQYF; cdr3_nt: TGTGCCAGCAGTACAGGGGGCTTTCTCTACGAGCAGTACTTC
j_call: TRBJ1-1; d_call: -; v_call: TRBV9; clone_size: few; cdr3_aa: CASSVEGRGNTEAFF; cdr3_nt: TGTGCCAGCAGCGTAGAAGGTAGAGGGAACACTGAAGCTTTCTTT
j_call: TRBJ2-2; d_call: -; v_call: TRBV15; clone_size: -; cdr3_aa: CATSRDRGAGELFF; cdr3_nt: TGTGCCACCAGCAGAGATAGAGGGGCCGGGGAGCTGTTTTTT
j_call: TRBJ1-5; d_call: -; v_call: TRBV10-2; clone_size: once; cdr3_aa: CASMGGNQPQHF; cdr3_nt: TGCGCCAGCATGGGGGGGAATCAGCCCCAGCATTTT
j_call: TRBJ1-1; d_call: -; v_call: TRBV7-2; clone_size: -; cdr3_aa: CASSSYRGNTEAFF; cdr3_nt: TGTGCCAGCAGCTCGTACCGGGGGAACACTGAAGCTTTCTTT
j_call: TRBJ2-7; d_call: TRBD2; v_call: TRBV7-9; clone_size: -; cdr3_aa: CASSLGTSGTTYEQYF; cdr3_nt: TGTGCCAGCAGCTTAGGGACTAGCGGGACAACCTACGAGCAGTACTTC
j_call: TRBJ2-1; d_call: -; v_call: TRBV3-1/TRBV3-2; clone_size: -; cdr3_aa: CASSQDISATYNEQFF; cdr3_nt: TGTGCCAGCAGCCAAGATATTAGCGCCACCTACAATGAGCAGTTCTTC
j_call: TRBJ1-1; d_call: TRBD1; v_call: TRBV3-1/TRBV3-2; clone_size: -; cdr3_aa: CASSRWGTGETTEAFF; cdr3_nt: TGTGCCAGCAGCCGATGGGGGACAGGGGAAACCACTGAAGCTTTCTTT
j_call: TRBJ1-5; d_call: TRBD1; v_call: TRBV2; clone_size: -; cdr3_aa: CASSETRVGQGRPQHF; cdr3_nt: TGTGCCAGCAGTGAAACGCGCGTAGGACAGGGGAGGCCCCAGCATTTT
j_call: TRBJ1-2; d_call: TRBD1; v_call: TRBV11-2; clone_size: -; cdr3_aa: CASSSGTDYGYTF; cdr3_nt: TGTGCCAGCAGCTCCGGGACAGACTATGGCTACACCTTC
j_call: TRBJ1-1; d_call: -; v_call: TRBV18; clone_size: -; cdr3_aa: CASSPPGQRMNTEAFF; cdr3_nt: TGTGCCAGCTCACCACCCGGGCAGCGCATGAACACTGAAGCTTTCTTT
j_call: TRBJ2-2; d_call: -; v_call: TRBV7-6; clone_size: -; cdr3_aa: CASSLDNGGTTGELFF; cdr3_nt: TGTGCCAGCAGCTTAGATAATGGCGGGACCACCGGGGAGCTGTTTTTT
j_call: TRBJ1-1; d_call: TRBD1; v_call: TRBV10-1; clone_size: -; cdr3_aa: CASTSPTGGASTEAFF; cdr3_nt: TGCGCCAGCACCAGCCCCACAGGGGGAGCCAGCACTGAAGCTTTCTTT
j_call: TRBJ1-6; d_call: -; v_call: TRBV5-1; clone_size: -; cdr3_aa: CASSLTGLGSPLHF; cdr3_nt: TGCGCCAGCAGCTTGACAGGGTTAGGTTCACCCCTCCACTTT
j_call: TRBJ1-2; d_call: TRBD1; v_call: TRBV7-2; clone_size: -; cdr3_aa: CASSPQDRGGLGYTF; cdr3_nt: TGTGCCAGCAGCCCTCAGGACAGGGGGGGTCTTGGCTACACCTTC
j_call: TRBJ2-7; d_call: TRBD2; v_call: TRBV5-1; clone_size: -; cdr3_aa: CASSLLAGDSYEQYF; cdr3_nt: TGCGCCAGCAGCTTACTAGCGGGGGACTCCTACGAGCAGTACTTC